The 30 T cell receptor beta chains in this list originate from one sample, sequenced in a study of T-cell memory formation after mild COVID-19. Using its own MiXCR run on the 5' RACE reads, TCRdb lists one record per CDR3 protein. Among about 610,000 distinct CDR3 sequences listed, roughly a sixth were seen once. The sequencing input was PBMCs or a T cell subset sorted from them (not recorded which). These receptors were taken from an adult woman who had mild COVID-19 (a few samples of this study predate the infection). Cell type and time point are not known.

This clonotype was counted between two and nine times. V gene TRBV5-6 combines with J gene TRBJ1-1, with 9 bases matching TRBD1. This CDR3 spans 20 amino acids. J was trimmed by 1 base and V by 2 bases; bases with no gene match: 18. CDR1 is SGHDT and CDR2 is YYEEEE in the germline V gene. CDR3 amino acids: CASSLLALSVQGAENTEAFF. The CDR3 nucleotides read TGTGCCAGCAGCTTATTAGCCCTATCGGTACAGGGGGCTGAGAACACTGAAGCTTTCTTT.

This clonotype was picked up a small number of times. The V gene is TRBV13, the J gene TRBJ2-1; either TRBD1 or TRBD2 may supply D (5 bases each). Trimming left V 2 bases short and J 2 bases short, with 13 bases between. The CDR3 loop spans 16 amino acids. Germline lookup yields CDR1 PRHDT and CDR2 FYEKMQ (reference sequence). CDR3 in amino acids: CASSLPGPNPYNEQFF. The DNA for the CDR3 is TGTGCCAGCAGCTTACCGGGGCCCAATCCCTACAATGAGCAGTTCTTC. Complete variable domain (other parts from reference TRBV13 and TRBJ2-1): AAGVIQSPRHLIKEKRETATLKCYPIPRHDTVYWYQQGPGQDPQFLISFYEKMQSDKGSIPDRFSAQQFSDYHSELNMSSLELGDSALYFCASSLPGPNPYNEQFFGPGTRLTVL.

This clonotype was detected a few times. The rearrangement uses TRBV24-1 and TRBJ2-1, with 14 nucleotides matching TRBD2. CDR3 size: 17 residues. J was trimmed by 9 bases and V by 4 bases; bases with no gene match: 10. CDR1 and CDR2 (germline): KGHDR, SFDVKD. CDR3 sequence: CATSDASGTSGRSEQFF. CDR3 DNA: TGTGCCACCAGTGACGCCTCCGGGACTAGCGGGAGAAGTGAGCAGTTCTTC.

This clonotype was observed a handful of times. The chain carries TRBV18 and TRBJ2-1; weak D call: TRBD1 (5 bases). The CDR3 length is 16 residues. Trimming removed 3 bases from V and 3 bases from J, with 15 bases in between. Germline V gene sequence: CDR1 KGHSH, CDR2 LQKENI. DNA of the CDR3: TGTGCCAGCTCACCGGTAACAGGCACAGTCTACAATGAGCAGTTCTTC. Protein: CASSPVTGTVYNEQFF.

This clonotype was counted between two and nine times. The chain recombines TRBV4-2 with TRBJ2-7; possibly TRBD2 for D (5 bases). Trimming shortened V by 4 bases and J by 3 bases, and 16 bases separated the two germline ends. The germline V gene encodes CDR1 LGHNA and CDR2 YNFKEQ. The CDR3 is 15 residues long. CDR3 sequence reads: CASSLLSEALYEQYF. CDR3 DNA: TGTGCCAGCAGCCTCCTTAGCGAAGCCCTCTACGAGCAGTACTTC.

The count of this clonotype is one. J is TRBJ2-2 and V is TRBV24-1; 8 nucleotides match TRBD2. CDR1 is KGHDR, CDR2 SFDVKD, per germline. Losses at the gene ends were 8 bases for V and 5 bases for J; bases not matched to a gene: 15. The CDR3 spans 17 residues. This chain's CDR3 is CATMGNSGTEGTGELFF. The CDR3, as DNA: TGTGCCACCATGGGAAATAGCGGGACGGAGGGGACCGGGGAGCTGTTTTTT.

This chain joins TRBV9 and TRBJ2-3, with TRBD2 identical over 7 bases. Per germline, CDR1 SGDLS and CDR2 YYNGEE. The CDR3 extends over 17 amino acids. V shed 0 bases, J shed 2 bases, and the junction held 9 bases outside the gene matches. For the CDR3, the DNA is TGTGCCAGCAGCGTAGCTAACAGCGGGGTGCACACAGATACGCAGTATTTT. Translation: CASSVANSGVHTDTQYF.

A word on this clonotype: The junction differs from germline at one of its ends, possibly a read error. The chain joins TRBV5-1 to TRBJ2-1; D ambiguous. The CDR3 is made up of 11 amino acids. Germline V gene data show CDR1 as SGHRS and CDR2 as YFSETQ. The CDR3, as DNA: TGCGCCAGCAGCTTGGCCATTGAGAAGTTCTTC. Residues: CASSLAIEKFF.

This chain uses TRBV7-2 with TRBJ2-7; TRBD2 is a possible D gene (5 bases). The CDR3 is made up of 15 amino acids. The V end lost 4 bases, the J end lost 4 bases, and 17 bases lay between the germline ends. CDR1 SGHTA and CDR2 FQGNSA come from the germline V gene. The CDR3 DNA reads TGTGCCAGCAGCTCCCGGGGTGGCGTTGGATACGAGCAGTACTTC. Protein sequence: CASSSRGGVGYEQYF.

This clonotype was seen ten or more times. The chain is built from TRBV7-2 and TRBJ2-1; D possibly corresponds to TRBD1 (6 bases). Germline V gene data show CDR1 as SGHTA and CDR2 as FQGNSA. CDR3 length equals 12 residues. The ends were cut back, 5 bases at V and 16 bases at J, with 18 bases in the middle. The CDR3 coding sequence is TGTGCCAGCAGCCTACTGACAGGTTTGAAATTCTTC. This gives the protein CASSLLTGLKFF.

The sample holds one count of this clonotype. The chain employs TRBV5-1 and TRBJ2-3, with 9 nucleotides matching TRBD2. J gave up 5 bases and V 0 bases, and 7 bases lay outside the gene matches. The CDR3 contains 16 residues. Looked up from germline, CDR1 is SGHRS and CDR2 is YFSETQ. CDR3: CASSLGSGGSGDTQYF. CDR3 nucleotide sequence: TGCGCCAGCAGCTTGGGGAGCGGGGGGTCTGGAGATACGCAGTATTTT. Full variable domain (outside the CDR3, taken from reference TRBV5-1 and TRBJ2-3): KAGVTQTPRYLIKTRGQQVTLSCSPISGHRSVSWYQQTPGQGLQFLFEYFSETQRNKGNFPGRFSGRQFSNSRSEMNVSTLELGDSALYLCASSLGSGGSGDTQYFGPGTRLTVL.

This chain joins TRBV29-1 and TRBJ2-1; 9 bases fit TRBD1. Trimming cost V 1 base and J 10 bases; bases outside gene matches: 8. CDR1 SQVTM and CDR2 ANQGSEA come from the germline V gene. CDR3 length equals 14 residues. This CDR3 is CSVEAGTGFQEQFF. As DNA, the CDR3 is TGCAGCGTTGAAGCCGGGACAGGGTTTCAGGAGCAGTTCTTC.

On this clonotype: This may be a read error, as it is one base from a much larger clone. J is TRBJ2-1 and V is TRBV5-4, with 8 bases that match TRBD2. V lost 4 bases to trimming and J lost 0 bases; unmatched junction nucleotides: 9. Germline V lookup: CDR1 SGHNT, CDR2 YYREEE (reference sequence). The length of the CDR3 is 17 residues. Here the CDR3 DNA reads TGTGCCAGCAGCGTCCCCCTAGCGGGTAGCTCCTACAATGAGCAGTTCTTC. This translates into CASSVPLAGSSYNEQFF. The variable domain in full, with the rest retrieved from reference TRBV5-4 and TRBJ2-1, is ETGVTQSPTHLIKTRGQQVTLRCSSQSGHNTVSWYQQALGQGPQFIFQYYREEENGRGNFPPRFSGLQFPNYSSELNVNALELDDSALYLCASSVPLAGSSYNEQFFGPGTRLTVL.

The V call is TRBV24-1, the J call TRBJ2-1, with 8 bases matching TRBD2. From germline, CDR1 is KGHDR and CDR2 SFDVKD. The CDR3 has 17 residues. Trimming at V came to 2 bases and at J to 9 bases, leaving 14 bases not matched to a gene. The CDR3 DNA reads TGTGCCACCAGTGATTCGAATGCCACGCTAGCGGGTATTGAGCAGTTCTTC. The encoded protein is CATSDSNATLAGIEQFF.

The chain has TRBV25-1 and TRBJ2-5; 8 bases fit TRBD1. V shed 4 bases, J shed 4 bases, and the junction held 5 bases outside the gene matches. Germline V gene data show CDR1 as MGHDK and CDR2 as SYGVNS. CDR3 length equals 14 residues. The CDR3 region is CASSVTGGVETQYF. The CDR3 DNA reads TGTGCCAGCAGTGTAACAGGGGGTGTAGAGACCCAGTACTTC. Supplemented by reference TRBV25-1 and TRBJ2-5, the full variable domain reads EADIYQTPRYLVIGTGKKITLECSQTMGHDKMYWYQQDPGMELHLIHYSYGVNSTEKGDLSSESTVSRIRTEHFPLTLESARPSHTSQYLCASSVTGGVETQYFGPGTRLLVL.

This clonotype was seen a handful of times. This chain connects TRBV4-3 to TRBJ2-1; D possibly matches TRBD1 or TRBD2 (5 bases each). The germline V and J ends were trimmed by 2 bases and 9 bases, with 17 bases remaining between them. This CDR3 has 15 residues. Per germline, CDR1 LGHNA and CDR2 YSLEER. In nucleotides, the CDR3 is TGCGCCAGCAGCCAATACGGGGCGATATCGGGTGAGCAGTTCTTC. This translates into CASSQYGAISGEQFF.

This chain connects TRBV5-1 to TRBJ1-3; no firm D call. This CDR3 comprises 16 residues. Looked up from germline, CDR1 is SGHRS and CDR2 is YFSETQ. Trimming stripped 0 bases from V and 0 bases from J, with 10 bases between. CDR3 residues: CASSLEGSYSGNTIYF. CDR3 sequence (DNA): TGCGCCAGCAGCTTGGAGGGCAGCTACTCTGGAAACACCATATATTTT.

This sequence joins TRBV27 and TRBJ2-1; 7 bases align to TRBD2. This CDR3 spans 15 amino acids. The J segment lost 1 base and the V segment lost 7 bases, leaving 7 bases of the junction unmatched. Germline loops: CDR1 MNHEY, CDR2 SMNVEV (reference sequence). CDR3 nucleotides: TGTGCCAGCAATAGGGAGGGTGCGTCCTACAATGAGCAGTTCTTC. Residues: CASNREGASYNEQFF.

This clonotype was seen a few times. V and J are TRBV23-1 and TRBJ2-7, with D possibly matching TRBD2 (5 bases). TRBV23-1 is an open reading frame whose function is uncertain. This CDR3 contains 15 residues. The V end was cut by 7 bases, the J end by 2 bases, with 18 bases between. For the CDR3, the DNA is TGCGCCAGCAAGCCAATACCGGGGTCCACCTACGAGCAGTACTTC. Translating gives CASKPIPGSTYEQYF.

Written as DNA, the CDR3 is TGTGCCAGCAGCTCCCTATTACTAACAGGGGATGCGAACACCGGGGAGCTGTTTTTT. It codes for CASSSLLLTGDANTGELFF. This chain connects TRBV5-6 to TRBJ2-2; TRBD1 matches at 7 bases. The CDR3 is made up of 19 amino acids. Per the germline V gene, CDR1 is SGHDT and CDR2 is YYEEEE. V trimming: 3 bases; J trimming: 0 bases; junction bases outside the gene matches: 14.

V gene TRBV6-5 combines with J gene TRBJ1-2; tentative D call: TRBD1 (5 bases). Germline V lookup: CDR1 MNHEY, CDR2 SVGAGI. Trimming pared 6 bases from V and 3 bases from J, leaving 11 bases between. The CDR3 is made up of 13 amino acids. The CDR3 DNA reads TGTGCCAGCAGAGCGACAGAGTACTATGGCTACACCTTC. It specifies CASRATEYYGYTF.

The chain links TRBV7-9 to TRBJ2-7; 12 bases agree with TRBD2. Germline CDR1 reads SEHNR; CDR2 reads FQNEAQ (reference sequence). This CDR3 contains 18 residues. V shed 4 bases and J 1 base; nucleotides not matched to a gene: 11. This CDR3 is CASSSTRFGTSGSYEQYF. CDR3 in DNA: TGTGCCAGCAGCTCGACTAGATTCGGGACTAGCGGGTCCTACGAGCAGTACTTC.

The chain combines TRBV7-6 with TRBJ2-5, with 10 bases that match TRBD2. This CDR3 has 16 amino acids. V shed 3 bases, J shed 0 bases, and the junction held 4 bases outside the gene matches. CDR1 SGHVS and CDR2 FNYEAQ come from the germline V gene. The CDR3 region has the DNA TGTGCCAGCAGCTTTATAGCGGGGGGCGACCAAGAGACCCAGTACTTC. Translating gives CASSFIAGGDQETQYF.

The rearrangement uses TRBV3-1 and TRBJ2-1; TRBD1 or TRBD2 may be the D gene (5 bases each). V was trimmed by 8 bases and J by 1 base, leaving 15 bases between them. This CDR3 region has 15 residues. Germline CDR1 is LGHDT and CDR2 is YNNKEL (reference sequence). For the CDR3, the DNA is TGTGCCAGCTGTGAGGGGACCCCATCCTACAATGAGCAGTTCTTC. Protein: CASCEGTPSYNEQFF.

In its sample, this clonotype was seen a few times. The chain employs TRBV5-6 and TRBJ1-1; D not certain. Trimming pared 4 bases from V and 5 bases from J, leaving 15 bases between. Germline CDR1 and CDR2: SGHDT and YYEEEE. The CDR3 sequence is 14 residues long. CDR3 residues: CASSLTLVRTEAFF. The CDR3 nucleotides are TGTGCCAGCAGCCTAACCCTAGTTCGGACTGAAGCTTTCTTT.

CDR3: CASSLGPANEKLFF. The CDR3 DNA reads TGTGCCAGCAGCTTGGGACCAGCGAATGAAAAACTGTTTTTT. The rearrangement uses TRBV11-3 and TRBJ1-4, with D possibly matching TRBD1 (5 bases). Trimming removed 3 bases at V and 5 bases at J, with 10 bases between. The germline gives CDR1 SGHNT, CDR2 YENEEA. CDR3 length: 14 amino acids. The whole variable domain, filled in from reference TRBV11-3 and TRBJ1-4, reads EAGVVQSPRYKIIEKKQPVAFWCNPISGHNTLYWYLQNLGQGPELLIRYENEEAVDDSQLPKDRFSAERLKGVDSTLKIQPAELGDSAVYLCASSLGPANEKLFFGSGTQLSVL.

This clonotype was recorded many times. The chain links TRBV6-5 to TRBJ2-7, with D uncertain. This CDR3 is 14 amino acids long. The V gene lost 6 bases and the J gene lost 2 bases, with 14 bases spanning the gap. Per germline, CDR1 MNHEY and CDR2 SVGAGI. The chain's CDR3 is CASRPGRTTYEQYF. The CDR3 DNA sequence: TGTGCCAGCAGGCCGGGTCGAACTACCTACGAGCAGTACTTC.

CDR3 region: CASREDTEAFF. The CDR3 nucleotides read TGTGCCTCCAGGGAGGACACTGAAGCTTTCTTT. The chain carries TRBV7-9 and TRBJ1-1, with a tentative D call TRBD1 (5 bases). This CDR3 has 11 residues. CDR1 is SEHNR and CDR2 is FQNEAQ in the germline V gene (reference sequence). The V gene lost 11 bases and the J gene lost 3 bases, with 10 bases spanning the gap.

This clonotype was counted a few times. The chain carries TRBV20-1 and TRBJ2-3, with 7 bases matching TRBD1. CDR1 DFQATT and CDR2 SNEGSKA come from the germline V gene (reference sequence). Losses at the gene ends were 3 bases for V and 10 bases for J; bases not matched to a gene: 7. The CDR3 length is 12 residues. CDR3 in amino acids: CSARPDRHSQYF. As DNA, the CDR3 is TGCAGTGCTAGGCCGGACAGGCACTCGCAGTATTTT.

V usage is TRBV5-1 and J usage is TRBJ2-5; 8 bases map to TRBD2. CDR3 length: 16 residues. Germline V lookup: CDR1 SGHRS, CDR2 YFSETQ. The ends lost 0 bases at V and 1 base at J; junction bases unmatched: 5. CDR3: CASSLVLAGGQETQYF. CDR3 nucleotide sequence: TGCGCCAGCAGCTTGGTGCTTGCGGGGGGCCAAGAGACCCAGTACTTC.